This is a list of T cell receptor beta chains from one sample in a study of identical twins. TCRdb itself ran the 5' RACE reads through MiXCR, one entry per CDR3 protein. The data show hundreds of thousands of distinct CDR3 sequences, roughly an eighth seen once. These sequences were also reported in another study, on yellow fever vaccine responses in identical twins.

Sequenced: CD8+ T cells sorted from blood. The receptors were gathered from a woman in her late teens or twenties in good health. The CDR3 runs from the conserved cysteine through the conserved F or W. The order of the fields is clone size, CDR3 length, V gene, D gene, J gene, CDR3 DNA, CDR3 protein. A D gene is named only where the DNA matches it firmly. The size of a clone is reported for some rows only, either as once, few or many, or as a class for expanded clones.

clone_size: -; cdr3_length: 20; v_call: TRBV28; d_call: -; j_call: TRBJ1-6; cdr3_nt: TGTGCCAGCCATCAGTTTAAGTTAGTTGTGGGCCAGTGGGGTAATTCACCCCTCCACTTT; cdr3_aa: CASHQFKLVVGQWGNSPLHF
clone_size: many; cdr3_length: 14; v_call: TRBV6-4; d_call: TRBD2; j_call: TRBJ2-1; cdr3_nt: TGTGCCAGCAGTAGGTCTAGCGGGAGCGATGAGCAGTTCTTC; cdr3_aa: CASSRSSGSDEQFF
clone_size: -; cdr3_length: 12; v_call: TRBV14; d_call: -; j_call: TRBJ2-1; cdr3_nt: TGTGCCAGCAGCCATTGGGACTTCCAGCAGTTCTTC; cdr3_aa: CASSHWDFQQFF
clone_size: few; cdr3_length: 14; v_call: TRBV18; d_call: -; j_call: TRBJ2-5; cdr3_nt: TGTGCCAGCTCACCCCCAGGGAGGCAAGAGACCCAGTACTTC; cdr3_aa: CASSPPGRQETQYF
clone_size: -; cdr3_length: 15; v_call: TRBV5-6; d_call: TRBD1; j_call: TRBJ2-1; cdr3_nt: TGTGCCAGCAGCACCGACAGGGTCTCCTACAATGAGCAGTTCTTC; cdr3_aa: CASSTDRVSYNEQFF
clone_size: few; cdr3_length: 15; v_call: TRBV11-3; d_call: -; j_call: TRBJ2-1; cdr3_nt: TGTGCCAGCAGAAGAGCCACCGGCACCTACAATGAGCAGTTCTTC; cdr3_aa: CASRRATGTYNEQFF
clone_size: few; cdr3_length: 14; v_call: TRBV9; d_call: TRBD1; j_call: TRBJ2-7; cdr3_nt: TGTGCCAGCAGCGTTACCGGGACAGGGGTTGAGCAGTACTTC; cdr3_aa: CASSVTGTGVEQYF
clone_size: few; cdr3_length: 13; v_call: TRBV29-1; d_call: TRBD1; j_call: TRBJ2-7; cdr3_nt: TGCAGCGTCGGACAGGGGGCATCCTACGAGCAGTACTTC; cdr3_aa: CSVGQGASYEQYF
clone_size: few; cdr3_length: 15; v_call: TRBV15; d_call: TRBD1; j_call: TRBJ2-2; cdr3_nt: TGTGCCACCAACGTAAAAGGGGGCTCTGACGGGGAGCTGTTTTTT; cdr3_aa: CATNVKGGSDGELFF
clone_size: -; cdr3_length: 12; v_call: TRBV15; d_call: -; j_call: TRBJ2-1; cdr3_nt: TGTGCCACTTACGGCGGGAACAATGAGCAGTTCTTC; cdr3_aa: CATYGGNNEQFF
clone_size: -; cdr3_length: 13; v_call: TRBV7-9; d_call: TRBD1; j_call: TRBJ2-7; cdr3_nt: TGTGCCAGCAGCGGGACAGGGGTTTACGAGCAGTACTTC; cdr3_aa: CASSGTGVYEQYF
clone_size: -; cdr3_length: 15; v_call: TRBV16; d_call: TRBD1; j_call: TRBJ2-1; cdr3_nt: TGTGCCAGCAGCCAATTACAGGGGGCCTACAATGAGCAGTTCTTC; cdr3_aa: CASSQLQGAYNEQFF
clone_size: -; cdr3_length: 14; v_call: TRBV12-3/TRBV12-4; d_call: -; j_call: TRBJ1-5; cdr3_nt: TGTGCCAGCAGACTTCAGGGAGCAGAACAGCCCCAGCATTTT; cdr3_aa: CASRLQGAEQPQHF
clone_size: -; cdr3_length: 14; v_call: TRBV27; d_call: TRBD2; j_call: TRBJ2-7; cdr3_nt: TGTGCCAGCAGGCAGCGGGGAAGCTCCTACGAGCAGTACTTC; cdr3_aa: CASRQRGSSYEQYF
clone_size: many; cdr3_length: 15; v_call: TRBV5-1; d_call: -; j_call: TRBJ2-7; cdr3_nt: TGCGCCAGCAGCGCTAAAGGGGGTAGCAGCCACGAGCAGTACTTC; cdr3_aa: CASSAKGGSSHEQYF
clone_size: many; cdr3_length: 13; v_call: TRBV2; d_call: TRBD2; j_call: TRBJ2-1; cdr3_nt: TGTGCCAGAGCTAGCGGGTTCGGCAATGAGCAGTTCTTC; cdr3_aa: CARASGFGNEQFF
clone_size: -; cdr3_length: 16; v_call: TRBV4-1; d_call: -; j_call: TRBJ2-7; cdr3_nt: TGCGCCAGCAGCCAAGGAGTTGGTGCGGGTTACTACGAGCAGTACTTC; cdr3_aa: CASSQGVGAGYYEQYF
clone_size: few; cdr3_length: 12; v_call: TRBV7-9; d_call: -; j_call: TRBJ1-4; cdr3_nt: TGTGCCAGCAGCTTAGAGGGACAACGGGTCCTTTTT; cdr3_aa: CASSLEGQRVLF
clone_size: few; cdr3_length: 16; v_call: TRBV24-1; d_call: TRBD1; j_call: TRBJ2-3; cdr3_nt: TGTGCCACCAGTGATTTGCGACAGGGGGATGTAGATACGCAGTATTTT; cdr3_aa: CATSDLRQGDVDTQYF
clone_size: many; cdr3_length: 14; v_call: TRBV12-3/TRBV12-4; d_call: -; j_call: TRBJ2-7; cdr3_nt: TGTGCCAGCAGTTTAGTAGGGAACTCCTACGAGCAGTACTTC; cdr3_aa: CASSLVGNSYEQYF
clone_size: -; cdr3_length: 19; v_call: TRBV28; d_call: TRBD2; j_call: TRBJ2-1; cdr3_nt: TGTGCCAGCACCGATCTTCATGGGACTAGCGGGTCCCCATCCGGTGAGCAGTTCTTC; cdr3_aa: CASTDLHGTSGSPSGEQFF
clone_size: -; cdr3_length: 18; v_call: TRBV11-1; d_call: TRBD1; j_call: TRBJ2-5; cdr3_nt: TGTGCCAGCAGCTCCCCCCGGTTAGGGACAGGGGGCCCAGAGACCCAGTACTTC; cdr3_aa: CASSSPRLGTGGPETQYF